This TCR beta chain is from a study of T cell repertoires in cytomegalovirus infection. About the research overall: Indicated by public TCR beta signatures were CMV infection and matching HLA type.

Germline loops: CDR1 SQVTM, CDR2 ANQGSEA. Trimming left V 0 bases short and J 4 bases short, with 9 bases between. The CDR3 contains 13 residues. MiXCR was run by TCRdb on the reads, yielding one entry per CDR3 protein. The sample lists approximately 190,000 distinct CDR3 sequences, about 28% occurring once. Study-wide results and caveats: Public TCR beta family frequency separated CMV-and-HLA carriers, including in an independent cohort. Clonotypes of TCR beta that were HLA-C-restricted and CMV-specific dominated the ex vivo response.

Comment on this clonotype: The antigen is undetermined.

The sequencing input was PBMCs. This clonotype originated in a human donor in good health (CMV status not recorded). Some clones in this sample may be carry-over from other donors' samples. The chain has TRBV29-1 and TRBJ1-2, with TRBD1 as a possible D gene (5 bases). The CDR3 is CSVEDQGLYGYTF. As DNA, the CDR3 is TGCAGCGTTGAAGATCAGGGCCTCTATGGCTACACCTTC.